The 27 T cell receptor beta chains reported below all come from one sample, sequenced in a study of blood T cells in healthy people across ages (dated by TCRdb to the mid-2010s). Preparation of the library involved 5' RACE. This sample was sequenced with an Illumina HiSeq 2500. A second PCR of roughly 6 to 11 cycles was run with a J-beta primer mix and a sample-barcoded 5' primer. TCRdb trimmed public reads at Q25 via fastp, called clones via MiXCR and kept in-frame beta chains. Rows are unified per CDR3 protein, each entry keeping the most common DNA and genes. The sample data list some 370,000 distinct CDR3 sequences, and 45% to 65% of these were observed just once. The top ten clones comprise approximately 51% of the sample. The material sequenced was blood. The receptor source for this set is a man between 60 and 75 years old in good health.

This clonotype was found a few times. In nucleotides, the CDR3 is TGTGCCAGCAGCTTAAGCGGGAGTGGCACAGATACGCAGTATTTT. Residues: CASSLSGSGTDTQYF. This chain joins TRBV7-2 and TRBJ2-3; 8 bases fit TRBD2. The CDR3 is 15 residues long. Germline V gene data show CDR1 as SGHTA and CDR2 as FQGNSA. With 2 bases clipped from V and 1 base from J, the junction kept 2 bases outside the gene matches.

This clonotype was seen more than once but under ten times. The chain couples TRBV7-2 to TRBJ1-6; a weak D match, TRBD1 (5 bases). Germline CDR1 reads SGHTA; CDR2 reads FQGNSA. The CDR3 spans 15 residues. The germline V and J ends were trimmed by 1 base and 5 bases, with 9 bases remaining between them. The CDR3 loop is CASSLGGGNNSPLHF. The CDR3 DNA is TGTGCCAGCAGCTTAGGTGGGGGGAATAATTCACCCCTCCACTTT.

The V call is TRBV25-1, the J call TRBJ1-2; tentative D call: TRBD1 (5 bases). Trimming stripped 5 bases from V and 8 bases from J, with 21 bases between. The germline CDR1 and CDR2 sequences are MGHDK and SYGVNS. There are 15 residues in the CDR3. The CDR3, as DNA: TGTGCCAGCAGTTCTCCTCGATGGGACCTCGCGGGCTACACCTTC. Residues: CASSSPRWDLAGYTF.

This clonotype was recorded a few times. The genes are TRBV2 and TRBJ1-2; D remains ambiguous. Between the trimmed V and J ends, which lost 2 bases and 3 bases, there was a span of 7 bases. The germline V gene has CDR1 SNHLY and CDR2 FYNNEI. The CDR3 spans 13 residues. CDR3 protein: CASSEQTYYGYTF. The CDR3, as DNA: TGTGCCAGCAGTGAACAGACGTACTATGGCTACACCTTC.

The CDR3 DNA sequence: TGTGCCAGCAGTGATCTGGGTCTAGATACGCAGTATTTT. Translated: CASSDLGLDTQYF. The rearrangement joins TRBV2 to TRBJ2-3; D gene uncertain. CDR1 and CDR2 from the germline V gene are SNHLY and FYNNEI. V was trimmed by 3 bases and J by 5 bases, leaving 9 bases between them. This CDR3 has 13 residues.

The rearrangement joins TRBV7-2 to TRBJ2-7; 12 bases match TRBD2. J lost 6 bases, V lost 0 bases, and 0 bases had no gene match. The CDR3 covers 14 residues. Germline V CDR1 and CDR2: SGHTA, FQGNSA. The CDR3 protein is CASSLALAGGEQYF. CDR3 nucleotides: TGTGCCAGCAGCTTAGCACTAGCGGGAGGCGAGCAGTACTTC.

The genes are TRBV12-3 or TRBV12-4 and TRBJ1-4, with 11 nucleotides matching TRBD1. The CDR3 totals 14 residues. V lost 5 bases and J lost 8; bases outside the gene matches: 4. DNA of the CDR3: TGTGCCAGCAGTGGGACAGGGGGTCGAGAAAAACTGTTTTTT. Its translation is CASSGTGGREKLFF.

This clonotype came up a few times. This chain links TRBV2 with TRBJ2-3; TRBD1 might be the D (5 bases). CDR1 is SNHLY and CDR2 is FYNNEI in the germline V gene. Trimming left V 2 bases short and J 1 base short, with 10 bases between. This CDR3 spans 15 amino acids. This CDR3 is CASSELGDRTDTQYF. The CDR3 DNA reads TGTGCCAGCAGTGAATTAGGGGATCGCACAGATACGCAGTATTTT.

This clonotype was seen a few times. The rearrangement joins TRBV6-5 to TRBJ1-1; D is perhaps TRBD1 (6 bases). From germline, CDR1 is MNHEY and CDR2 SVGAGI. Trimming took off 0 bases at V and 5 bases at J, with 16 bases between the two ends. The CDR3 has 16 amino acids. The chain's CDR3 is CASSYSPVGASTEAFF. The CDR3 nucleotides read TGTGCCAGCAGTTACTCCCCGGTGGGGGCCAGTACTGAAGCTTTCTTT.

This chain's CDR3 is CASSFGTSNEKLFF. CDR3 nucleotides: TGTGCCAGCTCCTTCGGGACATCGAATGAAAAACTGTTTTTT. The chain joins TRBV18 to TRBJ1-4, with D tentatively TRBD1 (6 bases). V dropped 6 bases and J dropped 5 bases, with 13 bases sitting between them. The CDR3 totals 14 residues. Germline lookup yields CDR1 KGHSH and CDR2 LQKENI.

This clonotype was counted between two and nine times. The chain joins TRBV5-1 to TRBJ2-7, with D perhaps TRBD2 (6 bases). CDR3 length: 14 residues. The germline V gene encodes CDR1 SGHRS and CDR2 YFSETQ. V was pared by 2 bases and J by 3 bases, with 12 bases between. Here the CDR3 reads CASSFGPGDYEQYF. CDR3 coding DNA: TGCGCCAGCAGCTTTGGACCGGGGGACTACGAGCAGTACTTC.

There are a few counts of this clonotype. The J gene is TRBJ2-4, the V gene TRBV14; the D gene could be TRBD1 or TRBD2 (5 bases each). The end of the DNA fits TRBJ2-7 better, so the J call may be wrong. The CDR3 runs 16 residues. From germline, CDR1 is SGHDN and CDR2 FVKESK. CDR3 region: CASSPPGPRALYEQYF. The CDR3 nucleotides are TGTGCCAGCAGCCCACCGGGGCCACGGGCCCTATACGAGCAGTACTTC.

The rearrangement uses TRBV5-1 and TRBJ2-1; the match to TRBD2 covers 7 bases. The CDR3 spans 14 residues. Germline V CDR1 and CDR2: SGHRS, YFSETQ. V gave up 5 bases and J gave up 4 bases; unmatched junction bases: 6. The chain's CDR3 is CASRRGTDYNEQFF. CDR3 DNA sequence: TGCGCCAGCAGGCGGGGGACGGATTACAATGAGCAGTTCTTC.

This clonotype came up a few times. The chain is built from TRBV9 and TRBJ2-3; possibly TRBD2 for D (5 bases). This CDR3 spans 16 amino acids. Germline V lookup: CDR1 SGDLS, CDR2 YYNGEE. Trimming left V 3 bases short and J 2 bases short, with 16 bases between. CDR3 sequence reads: CASSAREGSFTDTQYF. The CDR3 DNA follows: TGTGCCAGCAGCGCGAGGGAAGGCAGCTTCACAGATACGCAGTATTTT.

The CDR3 region has the DNA TGTGCCAGCAGTTCGTCGGGGAGGGGAATGGACACTGAAGCTTTCTTT. It translates to CASSSSGRGMDTEAFF. This chain uses TRBV25-1 with TRBJ1-1; the D gene is possibly TRBD1 (5 bases). CDR1 is MGHDK, CDR2 SYGVNS, per germline. This CDR3 has 16 amino acids. The V gene lost 5 bases and the J gene lost 3 bases, with 19 bases spanning the gap.

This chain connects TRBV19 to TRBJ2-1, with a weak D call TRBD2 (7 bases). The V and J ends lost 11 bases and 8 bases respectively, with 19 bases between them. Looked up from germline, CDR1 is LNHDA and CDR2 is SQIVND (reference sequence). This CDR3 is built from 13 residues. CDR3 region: CACRGAISDEQFF. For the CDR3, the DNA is TGTGCCTGCCGGGGGGCGATTTCGGATGAGCAGTTCTTC.

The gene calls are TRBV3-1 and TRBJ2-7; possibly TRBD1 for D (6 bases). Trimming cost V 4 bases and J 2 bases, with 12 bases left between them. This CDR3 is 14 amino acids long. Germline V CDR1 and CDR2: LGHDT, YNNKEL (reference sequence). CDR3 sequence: CASSPGWGPYEQYF. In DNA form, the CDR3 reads TGTGCCAGCAGCCCAGGTTGGGGGCCCTACGAGCAGTACTTC.

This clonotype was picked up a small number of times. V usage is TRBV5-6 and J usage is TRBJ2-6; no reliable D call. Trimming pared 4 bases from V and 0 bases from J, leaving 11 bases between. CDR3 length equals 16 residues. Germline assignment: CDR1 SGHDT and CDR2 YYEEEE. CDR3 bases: TGTGCCAGCAGCCCCCTACAGAGCTCTGGGGCCAACGTCCTGACTTTC. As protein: CASSPLQSSGANVLTF.

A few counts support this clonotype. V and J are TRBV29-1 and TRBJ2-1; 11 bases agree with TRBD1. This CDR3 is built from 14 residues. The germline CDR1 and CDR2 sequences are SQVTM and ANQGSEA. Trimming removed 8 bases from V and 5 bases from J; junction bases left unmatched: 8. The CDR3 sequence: CSTRDRGWNNEQFF. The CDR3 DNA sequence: TGCAGCACCCGGGACAGGGGGTGGAACAATGAGCAGTTCTTC.

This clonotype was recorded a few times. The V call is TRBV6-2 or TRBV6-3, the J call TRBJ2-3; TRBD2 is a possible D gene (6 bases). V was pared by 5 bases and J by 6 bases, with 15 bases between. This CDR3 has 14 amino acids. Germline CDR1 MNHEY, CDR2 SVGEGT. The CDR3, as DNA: TGTGCCAGCAGTAGGCCCTTTAGCGGCGATACGCAGTATTTT. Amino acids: CASSRPFSGDTQYF.

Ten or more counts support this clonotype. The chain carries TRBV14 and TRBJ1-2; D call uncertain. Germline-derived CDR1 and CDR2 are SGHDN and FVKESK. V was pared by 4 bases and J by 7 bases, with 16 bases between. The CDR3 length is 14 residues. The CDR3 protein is CASSRLARPRGYTF. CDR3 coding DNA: TGTGCCAGCAGCCGACTCGCCCGGCCCCGTGGCTACACCTTC. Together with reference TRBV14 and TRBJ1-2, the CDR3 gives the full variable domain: EAGVTQFPSHSVIEKGQTVTLRCDPISGHDNLYWYRRVMGKEIKFLLHFVKESKQDESGMPNNRFLAERTGGTYSTLKVQPAELEDSGVYFCASSRLARPRGYTFGSGTRLTVV.

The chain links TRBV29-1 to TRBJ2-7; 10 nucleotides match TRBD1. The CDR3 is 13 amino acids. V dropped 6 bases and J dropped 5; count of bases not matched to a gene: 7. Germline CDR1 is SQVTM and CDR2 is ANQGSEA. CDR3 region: CSVTDRGYHEQYF. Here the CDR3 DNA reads TGCAGCGTAACGGACAGGGGGTACCACGAGCAGTACTTC.

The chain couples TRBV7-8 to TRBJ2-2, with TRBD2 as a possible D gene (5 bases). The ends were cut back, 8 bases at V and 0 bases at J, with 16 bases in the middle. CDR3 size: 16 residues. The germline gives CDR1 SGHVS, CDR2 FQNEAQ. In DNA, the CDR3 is TGTGCCAGCCTTCGTCCGACGGGGACGAACACCGGGGAGCTGTTTTTT. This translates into CASLRPTGTNTGELFF.

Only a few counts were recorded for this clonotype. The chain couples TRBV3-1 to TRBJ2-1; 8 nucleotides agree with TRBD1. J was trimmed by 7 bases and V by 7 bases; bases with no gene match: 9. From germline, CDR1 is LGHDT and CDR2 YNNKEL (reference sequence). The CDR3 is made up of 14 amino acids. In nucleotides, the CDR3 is TGTGCCAGCACGCGTTCGCAGGGGGCTAATGAGCAGTTCTTC. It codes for CASTRSQGANEQFF.

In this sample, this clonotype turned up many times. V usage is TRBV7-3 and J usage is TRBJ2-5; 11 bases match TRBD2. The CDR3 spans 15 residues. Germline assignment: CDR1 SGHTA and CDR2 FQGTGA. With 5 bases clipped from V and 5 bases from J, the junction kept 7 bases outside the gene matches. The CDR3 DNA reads TGTGCCAGCAGCCCCTTAGCGGGAGGGACGGAGACCCAGTACTTC. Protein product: CASSPLAGGTETQYF.

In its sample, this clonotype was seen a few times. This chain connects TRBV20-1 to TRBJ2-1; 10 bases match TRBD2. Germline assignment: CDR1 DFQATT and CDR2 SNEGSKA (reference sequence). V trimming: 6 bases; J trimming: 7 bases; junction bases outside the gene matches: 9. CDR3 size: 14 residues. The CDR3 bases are TGCAGTGCCACAGCGGGAGGGCCGGGGAATGAGCAGTTCTTC. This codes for CSATAGGPGNEQFF.

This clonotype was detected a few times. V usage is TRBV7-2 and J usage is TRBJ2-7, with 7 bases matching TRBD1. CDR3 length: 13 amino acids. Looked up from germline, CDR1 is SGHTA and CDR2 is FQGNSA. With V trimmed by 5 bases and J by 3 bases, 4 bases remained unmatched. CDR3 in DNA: TGTGCCAGCAGCCACGCAGGGGGCTACGAGCAGTACTTC. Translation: CASSHAGGYEQYF.